The 16 T cell receptor beta chains in this list originate from one sample, sequenced in a study of blood T cell repertoires in COVID-19. Data came from immunoSEQ multiplex PCR; TCRdb stores just in-frame clones and leaves some out. Of some 300,000 clones detected, about 90% appear once; the ten largest clones hold under 1.3%. Material for sequencing was PBMCs or T cells enriched from blood (not recorded which). The receptors were gathered from a woman aged 30 to 39 who had recovered from COVID-19.

This rearrangement joins TRBV4-1 to TRBJ1-5, with 7 bases matching TRBD1. V trimming: 4 bases; J trimming: 0 bases; junction bases outside the gene matches: 6. Looked up from germline, CDR1 is MGHRA and CDR2 is YSYEKL. The CDR3 sequence is 16 residues long. The CDR3 coding sequence is TGCGCCAGCAGCCCGACAGGGCCCTATAGCAATCAGCCCCAGCATTTT. Translated: CASSPTGPYSNQPQHF.

The V gene is TRBV7-8, the J gene TRBJ2-7, with 9 bases fitting TRBD2. From germline, CDR1 is SGHVS and CDR2 FQNEAQ. The CDR3 runs 16 residues. V gave up 1 base and J gave up 1 base; unmatched junction bases: 5. CDR3 sequence: CASSLEFSGGSYEQYF. CDR3 bases: TGTGCCAGCAGCTTAGAGTTTAGCGGGGGATCCTACGAGCAGTACTTC.

The V gene is TRBV7-2, the J gene TRBJ1-2; TRBD1 aligns across 9 bases. This CDR3 comprises 15 residues. Per germline, CDR1 SGHTA and CDR2 FQGNSA. The junction had 4 bases not matched to a gene; V was cut back by 4 bases and J by 1 base. The CDR3 region is CASSSRQGGNYGYTF. CDR3 nucleotides: TGTGCCAGCAGCTCCAGACAGGGGGGTAACTATGGCTACACCTTC.

The chain uses TRBV6-5 and TRBJ1-1; weak D call: TRBD1 (5 bases). V lost 3 bases, J lost 6 bases, and 11 bases lay in between. This CDR3 region has 13 residues. From germline, CDR1 is MNHEY and CDR2 SVGAGI. In DNA form, the CDR3 reads TGTGCCAGCAGTTATTCTCGGGGGGCTGAAGCTTTCTTT. It encodes CASSYSRGAEAFF.

The rearrangement links TRBV13 to TRBJ1-2; no definite D call. Germline CDR1 PRHDT, CDR2 FYEKMQ (reference sequence). V dropped 2 bases and J dropped 7 bases, with 11 bases sitting between them. The CDR3 runs 13 residues. CDR3 in amino acids: CASSLTGQAGYTF. The CDR3 DNA reads TGTGCCAGCAGCTTAACCGGTCAGGCTGGCTACACCTTC.

This chain links TRBV3-1 (or the pseudogene TRBV3-2) with TRBJ1-2; the D gene is possibly TRBD1 (5 bases). Between the trimmed V and J ends, which lost 6 bases and 5 bases, there was a span of 19 bases. The CDR3 covers 15 residues. Germline V gene sequence: CDR1 LGHDT, CDR2 YNNKEL (reference sequence). CDR3 in amino acids: CASSPGGRDLYGYTF. CDR3 DNA sequence: TGTGCCAGCAGTCCGGGGGGGAGGGATCTTTATGGCTACACCTTC.

V usage is TRBV2 and J usage is TRBJ2-5; D perhaps matches TRBD2 (6 bases). Between the trimmed V and J ends, which lost 6 bases and 5 bases, there was a span of 13 bases. The CDR3 spans 13 residues. The germline gives CDR1 SNHLY, CDR2 FYNNEI. The CDR3 reads CASRGGRAETQYF. The CDR3 nucleotides are TGTGCCAGCAGGGGGGGAAGGGCGGAGACCCAGTACTTC.

This clone came up a few times. This chain links TRBV7-9 with TRBJ1-2; no firm D call. V gave up 2 bases and J gave up 0 bases, with 7 bases separating them. The CDR3 is 14 residues long. Germline V lookup: CDR1 SEHNR, CDR2 FQNEAQ (reference sequence). The CDR3 DNA sequence: TGTGCCAGCAGCTTACCCAGTCCTAACTATGGCTACACCTTC. It codes for CASSLPSPNYGYTF.

The gene calls are TRBV15 and TRBJ1-4; 8 bases are a match to TRBD1. The CDR3 has 17 amino acids. V was clipped by 1 base and J by 8 bases; unmatched bases: 12. Per the germline V gene, CDR1 is LNHNV and CDR2 is YYDKDF (reference sequence). The CDR3 is CATSRGSVGQGYEKLFF. CDR3 nucleotide sequence: TGTGCCACCAGCAGAGGGTCAGTCGGACAGGGATACGAAAAACTGTTTTTT.

This clone has a handful of counts. V gene TRBV2 combines with J gene TRBJ2-7, with D possibly TRBD2 on 6 matching bases. V was clipped by 1 base and J by 8 bases, with 9 bases between them. CDR1 is SNHLY, CDR2 FYNNEI, per germline. The CDR3 extends over 12 amino acids. The CDR3 sequence: CASSEGGGKQYF. DNA of the CDR3: TGTGCCAGCAGTGAAGGAGGAGGGAAGCAGTACTTC.

This clone is a singleton in its sample. Written as DNA, the CDR3 is TGTGCCAGCAGCCAGTCCGGCTACGAGCAGTACTTC. Translated: CASSQSGYEQYF. The J gene is TRBJ2-7, the V gene TRBV3-1 (or the pseudogene TRBV3-2), with D hard to call. CDR3 length: 12 amino acids. The V end was cut by 3 bases, the J end by 3 bases, with 6 bases between. The germline V gene has CDR1 LGHDT and CDR2 YNNKEL (reference sequence).

This sequence joins TRBV18 and TRBJ1-1; D ambiguous. Germline V gene lookup returns CDR1 KGHSH and CDR2 LQKENI. Trimming took 3 bases from V and 6 from J, leaving 17 bases between them. The CDR3 loop spans 15 amino acids. The CDR3 DNA is TGTGCCAGCTCACCCCAATTGGAGTTAAGCGCTGAAGCTTTCTTT. Translated, it gives CASSPQLELSAEAFF.

The chain has TRBV2 and TRBJ2-7, with D tentatively TRBD2 (7 bases). The germline gives CDR1 SNHLY, CDR2 FYNNEI. This CDR3 comprises 15 residues. V dropped 3 bases and J dropped 0 bases, with 12 bases sitting between them. Here the CDR3 reads CASSEGRGPSYEQYF. CDR3 bases: TGTGCCAGCAGTGAGGGGCGGGGGCCCTCCTACGAGCAGTACTTC.

Only a few counts were recorded for this clone. The genes are TRBV19 and TRBJ1-4; maybe TRBD1 (6 bases). CDR3 length: 14 amino acids. V dropped 7 bases and J dropped 7 bases, with 16 bases sitting between them. CDR1 and CDR2 (germline): LNHDA, SQIVND (reference sequence). The CDR3 nucleotides are TGTGCCAGTACCGCCGGGACATTGGGTGAAAAACTGTTTTTT. It specifies CASTAGTLGEKLFF.

The chain joins TRBV30 to TRBJ1-3; D is uncertain. The CDR3 spans 16 residues. Per germline, CDR1 GTSNPN and CDR2 SVGIG (reference sequence). V was clipped by 2 bases and J by 7 bases, with 21 bases between them. The CDR3 sequence: CAWSPIGSLRPNTIYF. The CDR3 DNA is TGTGCCTGGAGTCCCATCGGGTCCCTAAGACCGAACACCATATATTTT. Full variable domain (rest looked up from reference TRBV30 and TRBJ1-3): SQTIHQWPATLVQPVGSPLSLECTVEGTSNPNLYWYRQAAGRGLQLLFYSVGIGQISSEVPQNLSASRPQDRQFILSSKKLLLSDSGFYLCAWSPIGSLRPNTIYFGEGSWLTVV.

The V gene is TRBV7-2, the J gene TRBJ1-4; D gene uncertain. This CDR3 comprises 15 residues. Germline assignment: CDR1 SGHTA and CDR2 FQGNSA. Trimming cost V 0 bases and J 4 bases, with 9 bases left between them. The CDR3, as DNA: TGTGCCAGCAGCTTAGCCTCGGGATTTAATGAAAAACTGTTTTTT. This translates into CASSLASGFNEKLFF.